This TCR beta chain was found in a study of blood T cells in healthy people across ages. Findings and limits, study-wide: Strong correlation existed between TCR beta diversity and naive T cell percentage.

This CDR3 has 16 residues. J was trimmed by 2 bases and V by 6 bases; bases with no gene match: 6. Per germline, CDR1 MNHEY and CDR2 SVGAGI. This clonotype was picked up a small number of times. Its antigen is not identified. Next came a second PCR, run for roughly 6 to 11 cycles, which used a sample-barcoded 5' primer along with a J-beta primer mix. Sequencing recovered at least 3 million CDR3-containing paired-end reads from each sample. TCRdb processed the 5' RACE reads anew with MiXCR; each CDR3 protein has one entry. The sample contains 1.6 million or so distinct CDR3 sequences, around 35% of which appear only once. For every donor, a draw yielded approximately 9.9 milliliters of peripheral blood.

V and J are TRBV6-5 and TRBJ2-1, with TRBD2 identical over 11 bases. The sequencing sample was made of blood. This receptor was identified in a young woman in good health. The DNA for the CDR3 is TGTGCCAGCAGGTCACTAGCGGGGGCCCCCTACAATGAGCAGTTCTTC. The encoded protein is CASRSLAGAPYNEQFF.